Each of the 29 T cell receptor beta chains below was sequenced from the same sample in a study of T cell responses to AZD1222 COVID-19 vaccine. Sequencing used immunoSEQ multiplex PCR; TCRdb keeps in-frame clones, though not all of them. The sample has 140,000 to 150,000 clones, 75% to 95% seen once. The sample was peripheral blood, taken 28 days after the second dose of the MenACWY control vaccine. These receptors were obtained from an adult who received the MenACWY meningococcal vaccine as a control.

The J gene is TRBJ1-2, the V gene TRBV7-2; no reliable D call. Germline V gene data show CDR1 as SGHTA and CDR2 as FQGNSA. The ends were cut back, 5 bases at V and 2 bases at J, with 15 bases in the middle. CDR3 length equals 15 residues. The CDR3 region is CASSPGWVGNYGYTF. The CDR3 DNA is TGTGCCAGCAGCCCAGGTTGGGTCGGCAACTATGGCTACACCTTC.

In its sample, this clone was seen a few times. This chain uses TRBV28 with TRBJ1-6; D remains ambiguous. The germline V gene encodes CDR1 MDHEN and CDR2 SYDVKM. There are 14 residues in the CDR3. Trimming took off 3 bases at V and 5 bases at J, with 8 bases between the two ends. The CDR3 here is CASSFGRDNSPLHF. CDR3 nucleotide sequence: TGTGCCAGCAGTTTCGGACGGGATAATTCACCCCTCCACTTT.

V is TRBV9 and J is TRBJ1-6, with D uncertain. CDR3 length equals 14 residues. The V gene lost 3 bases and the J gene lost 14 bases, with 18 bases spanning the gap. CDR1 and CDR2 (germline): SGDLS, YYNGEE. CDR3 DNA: TGTGCCAGCAGCGCCCTTCCTGGGCGGGAGGCCCTCCACTTT. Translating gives CASSALPGREALHF. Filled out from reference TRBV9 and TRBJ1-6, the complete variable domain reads DSGVTQTPKHLITATGQRVTLRCSPRSGDLSVYWYQQSLDQGLQFLIQYYNGEERAKGNILERFSAQQFPDLHSELNLSSLELGDSALYFCASSALPGREALHFGNGTRLTVT.

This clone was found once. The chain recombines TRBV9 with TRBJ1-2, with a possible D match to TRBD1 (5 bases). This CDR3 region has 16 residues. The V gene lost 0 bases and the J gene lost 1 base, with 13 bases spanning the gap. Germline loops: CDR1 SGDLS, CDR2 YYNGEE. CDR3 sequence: CASSVDPGHLNYGYTF. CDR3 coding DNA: TGTGCCAGCAGCGTAGACCCAGGGCACCTTAACTATGGCTACACCTTC.

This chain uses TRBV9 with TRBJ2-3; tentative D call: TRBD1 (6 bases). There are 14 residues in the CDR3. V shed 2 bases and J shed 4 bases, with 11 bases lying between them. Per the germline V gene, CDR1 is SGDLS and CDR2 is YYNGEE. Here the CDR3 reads CASSVVGGPDTQYF. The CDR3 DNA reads TGTGCCAGCAGCGTGGTTGGGGGCCCAGATACGCAGTATTTT.

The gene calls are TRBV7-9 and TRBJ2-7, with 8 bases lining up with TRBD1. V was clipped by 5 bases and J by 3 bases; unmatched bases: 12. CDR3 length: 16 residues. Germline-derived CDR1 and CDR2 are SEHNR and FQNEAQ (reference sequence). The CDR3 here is CASSQENRDRFYEQYF. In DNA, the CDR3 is TGTGCCAGCAGCCAAGAAAACCGGGACAGGTTCTACGAGCAGTACTTC.

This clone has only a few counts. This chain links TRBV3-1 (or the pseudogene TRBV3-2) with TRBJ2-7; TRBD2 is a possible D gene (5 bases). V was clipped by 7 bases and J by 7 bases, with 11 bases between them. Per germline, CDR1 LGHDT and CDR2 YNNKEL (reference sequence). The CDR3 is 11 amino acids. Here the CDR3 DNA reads TGTGCCAGCAATCCCGGGGAAGAGCAGTACTTC. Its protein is CASNPGEEQYF.

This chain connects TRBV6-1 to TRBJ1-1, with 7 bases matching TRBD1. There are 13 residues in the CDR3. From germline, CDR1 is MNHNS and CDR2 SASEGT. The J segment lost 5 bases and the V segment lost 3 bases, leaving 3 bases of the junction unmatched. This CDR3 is CASSESGGTEAFF. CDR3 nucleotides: TGTGCCAGCAGTGAGTCAGGGGGGACTGAAGCTTTCTTT.

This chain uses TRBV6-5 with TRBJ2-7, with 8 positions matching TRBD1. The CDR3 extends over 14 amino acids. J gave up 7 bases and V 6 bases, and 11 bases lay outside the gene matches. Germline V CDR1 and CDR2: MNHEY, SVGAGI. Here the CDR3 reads CASSQTGTGGEQYF. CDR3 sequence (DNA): TGTGCCAGCAGCCAAACCGGGACAGGTGGAGAGCAGTACTTC.

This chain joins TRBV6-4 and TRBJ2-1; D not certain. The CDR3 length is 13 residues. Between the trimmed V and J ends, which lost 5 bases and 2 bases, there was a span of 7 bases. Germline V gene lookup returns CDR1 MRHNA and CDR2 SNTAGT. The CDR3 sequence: CASSSTAYNEQFF. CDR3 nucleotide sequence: TGTGCCAGCAGTTCTACAGCCTACAATGAGCAGTTCTTC.

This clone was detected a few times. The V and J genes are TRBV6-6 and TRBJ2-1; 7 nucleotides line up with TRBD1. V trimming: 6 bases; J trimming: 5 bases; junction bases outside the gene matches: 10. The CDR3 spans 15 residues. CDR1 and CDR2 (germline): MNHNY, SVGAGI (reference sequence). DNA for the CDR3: TGTGCCAGCAGGCTCGACAGGGTTCGCGACAATGAGCAGTTCTTC. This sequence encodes CASRLDRVRDNEQFF.

The CDR3 region has the DNA TGTGCCAGCAGGCGACAGGGGAACACTGAAGCTTTCTTT. Protein: CASRRQGNTEAFF. V is TRBV12-3 or TRBV12-4 and J is TRBJ1-1, with 7 bases fitting TRBD1. V was clipped by 6 bases and J by 1 base; unmatched bases: 2. The CDR3 is 13 amino acids.

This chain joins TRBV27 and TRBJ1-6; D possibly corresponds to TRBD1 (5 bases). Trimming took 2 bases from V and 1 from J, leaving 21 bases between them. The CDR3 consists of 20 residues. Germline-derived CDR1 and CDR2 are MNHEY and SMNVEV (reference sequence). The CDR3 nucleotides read TGTGCCAGCAGTTTAAGAGCCCCCTCCGGGGGGATATCCTATAATTCACCCCTCCACTTT. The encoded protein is CASSLRAPSGGISYNSPLHF.

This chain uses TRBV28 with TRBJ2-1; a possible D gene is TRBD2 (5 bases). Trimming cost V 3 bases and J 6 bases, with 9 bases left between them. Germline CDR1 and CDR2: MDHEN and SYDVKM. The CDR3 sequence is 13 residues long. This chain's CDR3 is CASSFRGSNEQFF. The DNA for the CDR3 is TGTGCCAGCAGTTTTCGAGGGAGCAATGAGCAGTTCTTC.

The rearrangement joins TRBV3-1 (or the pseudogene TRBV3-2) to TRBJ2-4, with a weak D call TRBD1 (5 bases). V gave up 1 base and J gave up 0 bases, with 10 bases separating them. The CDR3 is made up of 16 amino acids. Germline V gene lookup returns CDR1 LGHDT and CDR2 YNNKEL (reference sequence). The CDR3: CASSQAGIRAKNIQYF. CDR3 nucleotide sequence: TGTGCCAGCAGCCAAGCAGGGATTCGAGCCAAAAACATTCAGTACTTC.

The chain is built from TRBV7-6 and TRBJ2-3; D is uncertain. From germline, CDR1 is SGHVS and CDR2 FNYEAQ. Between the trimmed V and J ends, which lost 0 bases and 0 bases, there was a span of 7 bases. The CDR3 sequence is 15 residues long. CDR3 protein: CASSLAWASTDTQYF. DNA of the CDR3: TGTGCCAGCAGCTTAGCGTGGGCGAGCACAGATACGCAGTATTTT. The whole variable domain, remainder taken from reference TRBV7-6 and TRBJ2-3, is GAGVSQSPRYKVTKRGQDVALRCDPISGHVSLYWYRQALGQGPEFLTYFNYEAQQDKSGLPNDRFSAERPEGSISTLTIQRTEQRDSAMYRCASSLAWASTDTQYFGPGTRLTVL.

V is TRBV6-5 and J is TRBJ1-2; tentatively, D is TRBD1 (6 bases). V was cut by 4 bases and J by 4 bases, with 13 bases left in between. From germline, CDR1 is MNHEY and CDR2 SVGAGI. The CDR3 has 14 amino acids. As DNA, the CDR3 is TGTGCCAGCAGTTTCGGCAGGGGAGGCTATGGCTACACCTTC. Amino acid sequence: CASSFGRGGYGYTF.

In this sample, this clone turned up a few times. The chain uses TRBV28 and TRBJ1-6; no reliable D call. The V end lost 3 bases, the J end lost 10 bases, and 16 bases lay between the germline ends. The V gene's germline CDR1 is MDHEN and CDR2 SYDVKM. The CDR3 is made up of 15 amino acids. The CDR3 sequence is CASSLPSGEGSPLHF. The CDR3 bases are TGTGCCAGCAGTTTGCCCTCCGGGGAGGGATCACCCCTCCACTTT. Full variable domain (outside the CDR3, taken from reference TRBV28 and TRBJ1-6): DVKVTQSSRYLVKRTGEKVFLECVQDMDHENMFWYRQDPGLGLRLIYFSYDVKMKEKGDIPEGYSVSREKKERFSLILESASTNQTSMYLCASSLPSGEGSPLHFGNGTRLTVT.

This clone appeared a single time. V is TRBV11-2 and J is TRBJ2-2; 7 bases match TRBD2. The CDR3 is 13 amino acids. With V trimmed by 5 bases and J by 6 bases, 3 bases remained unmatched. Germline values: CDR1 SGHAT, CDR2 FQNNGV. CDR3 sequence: CASSISGPGELFF. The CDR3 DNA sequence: TGTGCCAGCAGCATTAGCGGGCCCGGGGAGCTGTTTTTT. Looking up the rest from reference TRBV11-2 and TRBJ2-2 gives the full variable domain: EAGVAQSPRYKIIEKRQSVAFWCNPISGHATLYWYQQILGQGPKLLIQFQNNGVVDDSQLPKDRFSAERLKGVDSTLKIQPAKLEDSAVYLCASSISGPGELFFGEGSRLTVL.

The CDR3 bases are TGTGCCATCCCACCTAGGCAGCGATGCTCCTACGAGCAGTACTTC. Translation: CAIPPRQRCSYEQYF. This rearrangement joins TRBV6-4 to TRBJ2-7; D unresolved. The V gene's germline CDR1 is MRHNA and CDR2 SNTAGT. CDR3 size: 15 residues. V was pared by 10 bases and J by 0 bases, with 19 bases between.

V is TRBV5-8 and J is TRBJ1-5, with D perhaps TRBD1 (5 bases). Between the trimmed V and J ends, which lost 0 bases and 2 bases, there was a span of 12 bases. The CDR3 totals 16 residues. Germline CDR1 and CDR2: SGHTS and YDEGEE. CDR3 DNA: TGTGCCAGCAGCTTGGGGGAGGGCAGGGGCAATCAGCCCCAGCATTTT. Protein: CASSLGEGRGNQPQHF.

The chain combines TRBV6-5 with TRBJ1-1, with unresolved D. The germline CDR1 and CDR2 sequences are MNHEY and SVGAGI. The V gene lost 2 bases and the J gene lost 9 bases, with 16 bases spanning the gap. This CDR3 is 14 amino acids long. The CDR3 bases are TGTGCCAGCAGTTACGGAGTTGTGGGGAGGAAAGCTTTCTTT. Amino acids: CASSYGVVGRKAFF.

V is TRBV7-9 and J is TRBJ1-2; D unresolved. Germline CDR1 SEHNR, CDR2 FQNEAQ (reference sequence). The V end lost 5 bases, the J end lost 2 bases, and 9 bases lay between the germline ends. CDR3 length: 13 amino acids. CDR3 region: CASSLTPNYGYTF. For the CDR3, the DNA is TGTGCCAGCAGCCTTACCCCGAACTATGGCTACACCTTC.

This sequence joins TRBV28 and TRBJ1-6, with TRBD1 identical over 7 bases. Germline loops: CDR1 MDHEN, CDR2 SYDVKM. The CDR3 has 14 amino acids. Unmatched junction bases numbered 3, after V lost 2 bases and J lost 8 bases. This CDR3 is CASSLLQGDSPLHF. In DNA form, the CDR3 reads TGTGCCAGCAGTTTACTCCAGGGGGATTCACCCCTCCACTTT.

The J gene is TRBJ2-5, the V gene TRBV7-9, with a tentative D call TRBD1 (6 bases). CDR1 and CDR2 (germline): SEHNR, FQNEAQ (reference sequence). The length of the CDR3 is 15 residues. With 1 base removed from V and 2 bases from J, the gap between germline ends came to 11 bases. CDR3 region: CASSLVGTKQETQYF. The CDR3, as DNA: TGTGCCAGCAGCTTAGTCGGGACAAAACAAGAGACCCAGTACTTC.

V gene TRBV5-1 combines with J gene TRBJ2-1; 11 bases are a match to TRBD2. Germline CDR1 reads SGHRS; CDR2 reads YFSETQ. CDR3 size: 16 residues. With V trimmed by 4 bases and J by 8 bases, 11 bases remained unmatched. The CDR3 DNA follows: TGCGCCAGCAGCCTTACACTAGCGGGAGAGATCGATGAGCAGTTCTTC. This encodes CASSLTLAGEIDEQFF.

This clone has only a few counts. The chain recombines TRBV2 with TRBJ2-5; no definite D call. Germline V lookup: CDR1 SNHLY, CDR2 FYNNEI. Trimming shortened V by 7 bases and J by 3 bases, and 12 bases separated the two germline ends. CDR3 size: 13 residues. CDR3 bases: TGTGCCAGCATGCGGTATTTAGAAGAGACCCAGTACTTC. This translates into CASMRYLEETQYF. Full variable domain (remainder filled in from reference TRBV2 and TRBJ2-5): EPEVTQTPSHQVTQMGQEVILRCVPISNHLYFYWYRQILGQKVEFLVSFYNNEISEKSEIFDDQFSVERPDGSNFTLKIRSTKLEDSAMYFCASMRYLEETQYFGPGTRLLVL.

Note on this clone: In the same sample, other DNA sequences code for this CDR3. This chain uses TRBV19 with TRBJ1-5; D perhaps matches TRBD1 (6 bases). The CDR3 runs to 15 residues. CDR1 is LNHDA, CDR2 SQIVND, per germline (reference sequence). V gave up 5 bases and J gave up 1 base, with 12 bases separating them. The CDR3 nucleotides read TGTGCCAGTAGTCCACAGGGTCTGAGCAATCAGCCCCAGCATTTT. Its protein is CASSPQGLSNQPQHF.

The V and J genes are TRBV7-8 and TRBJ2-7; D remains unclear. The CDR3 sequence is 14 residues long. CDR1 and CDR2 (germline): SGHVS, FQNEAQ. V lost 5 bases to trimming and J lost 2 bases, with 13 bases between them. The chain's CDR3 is CASSRGPAPYEQYF. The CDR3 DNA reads TGTGCCAGCAGCCGAGGACCGGCCCCCTACGAGCAGTACTTC.